Below are 10 T cell receptor beta chains sequenced from a single sample in a study of T cell clonality in common variable immunodeficiency. Study observations and caveats: Reportedly, TCR beta sequences from common variable immunodeficiency showed fewer deletions and N-nucleotide insertions.

Their target antigens are unknown. The repertoire was sequenced with immunoSEQ multiplex PCR; TCRdb's copy has only in-frame clones and lacks some. Sampling found fewer than 15,000 clones, none seen once. Material for sequencing was peripheral blood mononuclear cells. The receptors shown here come from a human donor with common variable immunodeficiency.

About this clone itself: The read terminates 3 residues ahead of where the CDR3 ends, so the germline J gene completes it. The chain employs TRBV2 and TRBJ1-6; D remains ambiguous. The CDR3 consists of 13 residues. CDR1 and CDR2 (germline): SNHLY, FYNNEI. The V end lost 6 bases, the J end lost 8 bases, and 11 bases lay between the germline ends. The CDR3 bases that were read are TGTGCCAGCAGCGCCCCCGGGGATTCACCC. This codes for CASSAPGDSP. The entire CDR3 reads CASSAPGDSPLHF.

This clone was observed a handful of times. The read ends 3 residues early relative to the CDR3; the germline J gene fills the gap. J is TRBJ1-1 and V is TRBV7-2; D is possibly TRBD1 (6 bases). V was trimmed by 5 bases and J by 4 bases, leaving 11 bases between them. The length of the CDR3 is 13 residues. Germline V gene lookup returns CDR1 SGHTA and CDR2 FQGNSA. The sequenced part of the CDR3 DNA is TGTGCCAGCAGCGTCACAGGGCGCACTGAA. Amino acids: CASSVTGRTE. The whole CDR3 protein is CASSVTGRTEAFF.

This clone was observed a handful of times. The sequenced fragment ends 3 residues before the CDR3 boundary, so the rest is inferred from the germline J gene. This rearrangement joins TRBV5-1 to TRBJ2-3, with a possible D match to TRBD2 (6 bases). Germline loops: CDR1 SGHRS, CDR2 YFSETQ. V lost 2 bases and J 1 base, leaving 11 bases between the germline ends. The CDR3 extends over 15 amino acids. CDR3 DNA (partial): TGCGCCAGCAGCTTCGACGGGGGACGCACAGATACG. It translates to CASSFDGGRTDT. The whole CDR3 region reads CASSFDGGRTDTQYF.

This clone was counted ten times or more. The CDR3 is cut off 3 residues early in the read; its end comes from the germline J gene. This chain connects TRBV27 to TRBJ2-1; D possibly corresponds to TRBD2 (7 bases). The germline V gene encodes CDR1 MNHEY and CDR2 SMNVEV (reference sequence). Trimming pared 4 bases from V and 7 bases from J, leaving 14 bases between. CDR3 length: 14 residues. The sequenced part of the CDR3 DNA is TGTGCCAGCAGTTGGGGGGGCGGTCAGAATGAG. The encoded protein is CASSWGGGQNE. The full CDR3 protein is CASSWGGGQNEQFF.

About this clone itself: The read ends 3 residues shy of where the CDR3 ends; the end is completed using the germline J gene. The chain recombines TRBV7-2 with TRBJ1-6; no reliable D call. Germline V gene lookup returns CDR1 SGHTA and CDR2 FQGNSA. The CDR3 contains 14 residues. Trimming stripped 1 base from V and 7 bases from J, with 8 bases between. The CDR3 is CASSLGAGNSPLHF. The sequenced part of the CDR3 DNA is TGTGCCAGCAGCTTAGGAGCGGGGAATTCACCC.

Turning to this clone: Read data end 3 residues before the CDR3 end; the end is taken from the germline J gene. The V gene is TRBV18, the J gene TRBJ2-5; 9 nucleotides match TRBD2. This CDR3 has 15 amino acids. CDR1 and CDR2 (germline): KGHSH, LQKENI. The trim removed 3 bases at V and 3 bases at J, leaving 5 bases unmatched. Partial CDR3 DNA: TGTGCCAGCTCACCGCGGGGGGGCTTTAAAGAGACC. It specifies CASSPRGGFKET. The complete CDR3 reads CASSPRGGFKETQYF.

This clone is labeled as medium-sized (0.01 to 0.1%). The sequenced fragment ends 3 residues before the CDR3 boundary, so the rest is inferred from the germline J gene. V gene TRBV29-1 combines with J gene TRBJ1-2; D remains ambiguous. V was shortened by 4 bases and J by 0 bases, with 15 bases between the two germline ends. The CDR3 sequence is 15 residues long. Germline V gives CDR1 SQVTM, CDR2 ANQGSEA. The sequenced CDR3 bases are TGCAGCGTTGCAGATCCGCGAGTCGCTAACTATGGC. This encodes CSVADPRVANYG. The full CDR3 is CSVADPRVANYGYTF.

As for this clone: The CDR3 is cut off 3 residues early in the read; its end comes from the germline J gene. The rearrangement uses TRBV2 and TRBJ1-2; no reliable D call. Germline V gene lookup returns CDR1 SNHLY and CDR2 FYNNEI. The CDR3 length is 13 residues. V shed 5 bases and J shed 3 bases, with 10 bases lying between them. Incomplete CDR3 DNA: TGTGCCAGCAGTACACAGCAAGACTATGGC. This gives the protein CASSTQQDYG. The whole CDR3 sequence is CASSTQQDYGYTF. Filled out from reference TRBV2 and TRBJ1-2, the complete variable domain reads EPEVTQTPSHQVTQMGQEVILRCVPISNHLYFYWYRQILGQKVEFLVSFYNNEISEKSEIFDDQFSVERPDGSNFTLKIRSTKLEDSAMYFCASSTQQDYGYTFGSGTRLTVV.

About this clone itself: The read finishes 3 residues shy of the CDR3 end, and the germline J gene is used to complete it. The rearrangement uses TRBV30 and TRBJ2-5; tentative D call: TRBD2 (5 bases). The ends were cut back, 2 bases at V and 5 bases at J, with 12 bases in the middle. The CDR3 runs 13 residues. The germline CDR1 and CDR2 sequences are GTSNPN and SVGIG (reference sequence). The CDR3 bases that were read are TGTGCCTGGAGTTGGGCTAGCAGGGAGACC. Translated: CAWSWASRET. Given in full, the CDR3 is CAWSWASRETQYF.

This clone came up a few times. The observed sequence ends 3 residues before the CDR3 terminus, with the missing tail filled in from the germline J gene. The chain carries TRBV19 and TRBJ1-2; unclear D gene. Trimming removed 6 bases at V and 6 bases at J, with 14 bases between. The CDR3 extends over 13 amino acids. CDR1 and CDR2 from the germline V gene are LNHDA and SQIVND (reference sequence). CDR3 bases read: TGTGCCAGTAGCCCTAAGGGTGGAGATGGC. Its protein is CASSPKGGDG. The whole CDR3 sequence reads CASSPKGGDGYTF.